The source of this TCR beta chain is a study of T cells in localized non-small cell lung cancer. Study-level findings and limits: Among the top 100 tumor clones, a median around 60 appeared in adjacent lung.

As concerns this clone: Its antigen remains unidentified.

CDR1 SGHAT and CDR2 FQNNGV come from the germline V gene. This CDR3 is built from 14 residues. J lost 6 bases, V lost 4 bases, and 8 bases had no gene match. Repertoires were generated with immunoSEQ multiplex PCR, while TCRdb's copy carries only in-frame clones and drops some. The table has roughly 34,000 clones, approximately 90% seen once; the top ten hold over 15%. The genes are TRBV11-2 and TRBJ1-2; 7 nucleotides line up with TRBD1. The clonotype originates from a man aged 40-75 years with stage III lung adenocarcinoma. The specimen comprised peripheral blood mononuclear cells, sampled before any cancer treatment. CDR3 in amino acids: CASSSETGRDGYTF. CDR3 sequence (DNA): TGTGCCAGCAGCTCGGAGACAGGGCGCGATGGCTACACCTTC.